The 24 T cell receptor beta chains listed next were all sequenced from one sample in a study of blood T cell repertoires in COVID-19 (dated by TCRdb to the early 2020s). To prepare the library, the immunoSEQ multiplex PCR assay was applied. TCRdb holds this immuneACCESS table with in-frame rearrangements only. Some clones are missing; in checked studies, unresolved V genes explain under half, and the rest has no known cause. Recorded for this sample are fewer than 90,000 clones; roughly 80% of them occurred a single time. Jointly, the top ten make up about an eighth of the sample. What was sequenced was peripheral blood. These receptors were collected from a human donor in a cohort sampled during active COVID-19.

This clone occurred once. This chain uses TRBV19 with TRBJ2-1; TRBD2 agrees at 15 bases. The germline CDR1 and CDR2 sequences are LNHDA and SQIVND (reference sequence). V dropped 9 bases and J dropped 5; count of bases not matched to a gene: 8. The CDR3 length is 16 residues. The CDR3 protein is CASGLAGGTQHNEQFF. CDR3 bases: TGTGCCAGCGGACTAGCGGGAGGGACCCAGCACAATGAGCAGTTCTTC.

This CDR3 reads CASSFWTGGVNTEAFF. The CDR3 DNA sequence: TGTGCCAGCAGTTTTTGGACAGGGGGCGTGAACACTGAAGCTTTCTTT. The chain uses TRBV28 and TRBJ1-1, with TRBD1 identical over 11 bases. V gave up 3 bases and J gave up 0 bases; unmatched junction bases: 3. CDR3 length: 16 residues. Germline CDR1 reads MDHEN; CDR2 reads SYDVKM.

This chain uses TRBV18 with TRBJ1-1; 8 positions match TRBD1. This CDR3 contains 16 residues. The germline V gene encodes CDR1 KGHSH and CDR2 LQKENI. Unmatched junction bases numbered 6, after V lost 3 bases and J lost 0 bases. Here the CDR3 DNA reads TGTGCCAGCTCACCGCTAGGACAGGGATTGAACACTGAAGCTTTCTTT. It yields the protein CASSPLGQGLNTEAFF.

This sequence joins TRBV7-3 and TRBJ2-1; D is possibly TRBD1 (7 bases). V was clipped by 0 bases and J by 2 bases, with 17 bases between them. CDR1 SGHTA and CDR2 FQGTGA come from the germline V gene. There are 18 residues in the CDR3. CDR3 residues: CASSLTGLRGATYNEQFF. The CDR3 region has the DNA TGTGCCAGCAGCTTAACAGGACTCAGGGGGGCCACCTACAATGAGCAGTTCTTC.

The V call is TRBV9, the J call TRBJ2-7; 16 nucleotides line up with TRBD2. V lost 3 bases to trimming and J lost 6 bases; unmatched junction nucleotides: 3. Looked up from germline, CDR1 is SGDLS and CDR2 is YYNGEE. The CDR3 runs 15 residues. The CDR3 region is CASSAGLAGGGEQYF. Here the CDR3 DNA reads TGTGCCAGCAGCGCGGGACTAGCGGGAGGGGGCGAGCAGTACTTC.

The chain combines TRBV28 with TRBJ1-2; perhaps TRBD1 as D (5 bases). Between the trimmed V and J ends, which lost 3 bases and 5 bases, there was a span of 13 bases. Per germline, CDR1 MDHEN and CDR2 SYDVKM. CDR3 length: 14 amino acids. CDR3 amino acids: CASSFGGYQYGYTF. For the CDR3, the DNA is TGTGCCAGCAGTTTTGGGGGGTACCAGTATGGCTACACCTTC.

The chain carries TRBV3-1 (or the pseudogene TRBV3-2) and TRBJ2-7, with TRBD2 identical over 11 bases. In germline, CDR1 is LGHDT, CDR2 YNNKEL (reference sequence). Trimming at V came to 2 bases and at J to 4 bases, leaving 7 bases not matched to a gene. This CDR3 has 16 residues. CDR3 protein: CASSQMLTSGEYEQYF. CDR3 bases: TGTGCCAGCAGCCAAATGCTGACTAGCGGGGAATACGAGCAGTACTTC.

The CDR3: CASSPRAVTGELFF. As DNA, the CDR3 is TGTGCCAGCAGCCCCCGTGCAGTCACCGGGGAGCTGTTTTTT. This sequence joins TRBV4-2 and TRBJ2-2; no firm D call. Germline V gene data show CDR1 as LGHNA and CDR2 as YNFKEQ. The CDR3 is 14 amino acids. V was cut by 4 bases and J by 4 bases, with 10 bases left in between.

DNA for the CDR3: TGTGCCAGCAGGGAGTACAATGAGCAGTTCTTC. Encoded protein: CASREYNEQFF. The chain uses TRBV2 and TRBJ2-1; D remains ambiguous. Trimming shortened V by 6 bases and J by 4 bases, and 4 bases separated the two germline ends. CDR1 is SNHLY and CDR2 is FYNNEI in the germline V gene. The CDR3 consists of 11 residues.

The V call is TRBV27, the J call TRBJ1-5, with a tentative D call TRBD1 (6 bases). CDR1 is MNHEY and CDR2 is SMNVEV in the germline V gene (reference sequence). There are 12 residues in the CDR3. Trimming stripped 3 bases from V and 9 bases from J, with 9 bases between. CDR3 bases: TGTGCCAGCAGTTTCCAAGGGGGGCCCCAGCATTTT. It encodes CASSFQGGPQHF.

This rearrangement joins TRBV4-2 to TRBJ1-5; D is undetermined. Germline V gene sequence: CDR1 LGHNA, CDR2 YNFKEQ. The CDR3 loop spans 15 amino acids. Trimming took off 0 bases at V and 3 bases at J, with 9 bases between the two ends. CDR3 loop: CASSQERGPNQPQHF. The CDR3, as DNA: TGTGCCAGCAGCCAAGAGAGAGGGCCCAATCAGCCCCAGCATTTT.

The rearrangement joins TRBV30 to TRBJ1-4; the match to TRBD1 covers 9 bases. CDR1 GTSNPN and CDR2 SVGIG come from the germline V gene (reference sequence). This CDR3 has 12 residues. The CDR3 DNA reads as TGTGCTGGGGACAGGGTGGGTGAAAAACTGTTTTTT. This encodes CAGDRVGEKLFF.

V and J are TRBV27 and TRBJ1-6; D gene ambiguous. Trimming left V 2 bases short and J 10 bases short, with 30 bases between. Per germline, CDR1 MNHEY and CDR2 SMNVEV (reference sequence). This CDR3 contains 20 residues. The CDR3: CASSLRRGDPETTRMSPLHF. The CDR3 coding sequence is TGTGCCAGCAGTTTAAGGCGCGGAGACCCCGAGACGACGAGAATGTCACCCCTCCACTTT.

V usage is TRBV28 and J usage is TRBJ1-5; D is unresolved. Germline V gene lookup returns CDR1 MDHEN and CDR2 SYDVKM. The germline V and J ends were trimmed by 3 bases and 10 bases, with 16 bases remaining between them. The CDR3 totals 14 residues. This CDR3 reads CASSFVGPSSPQHF. CDR3 coding DNA: TGTGCCAGCAGTTTTGTGGGCCCTAGCAGCCCCCAGCATTTT. Using reference TRBV28 and TRBJ1-5 for the parts outside the CDR3, the full variable domain is DVKVTQSSRYLVKRTGEKVFLECVQDMDHENMFWYRQDPGLGLRLIYFSYDVKMKEKGDIPEGYSVSREKKERFSLILESASTNQTSMYLCASSFVGPSSPQHFGDGTRLSIL.

This chain joins TRBV6-5 and TRBJ2-7; no clear D gene. CDR1 and CDR2 from the germline V gene are MNHEY and SVGAGI. V lost 6 bases and J 0 bases, leaving 15 bases between the germline ends. The CDR3 length is 15 residues. The CDR3 DNA is TGTGCCAGCAGATCCATTCGACAAGGCTCCTACGAGCAGTACTTC. Translation gives CASRSIRQGSYEQYF.

The CDR3: CASKRAGGTDTQYF. In DNA form, the CDR3 reads TGTGCCAGCAAGCGAGCGGGGGGCACAGATACGCAGTATTTT. The V and J genes are TRBV2 and TRBJ2-3; 8 bases map to TRBD2. V trimming: 7 bases; J trimming: 1 base; junction bases outside the gene matches: 4. Germline V gene lookup returns CDR1 SNHLY and CDR2 FYNNEI. The CDR3 totals 14 residues.

This clone came up once. V is TRBV5-1 and J is TRBJ2-3, with D perhaps matching TRBD2 (5 bases). The V gene's germline CDR1 is SGHRS and CDR2 YFSETQ. CDR3 length equals 12 residues. Trimming removed 5 bases from V and 9 bases from J, with 13 bases in between. CDR3 protein: CASRVIGSTQYF. CDR3 DNA sequence: TGCGCCAGCAGAGTTATAGGGAGCACGCAGTATTTT.

This clone was detected only once. This chain links TRBV10-3 with TRBJ1-1; D gene ambiguous. The germline gives CDR1 ENHRY, CDR2 SYGVKD. The CDR3 totals 13 residues. Trimming removed 0 bases from V and 5 bases from J, with 7 bases in between. This CDR3 reads CAISESAGTEAFF. The CDR3 DNA reads TGTGCCATCAGTGAGTCGGCGGGGACTGAAGCTTTCTTT.

The V and J genes are TRBV27 and TRBJ2-7, with TRBD1 identical over 7 bases. The CDR3 runs to 16 residues. CDR1 is MNHEY, CDR2 SMNVEV, per germline (reference sequence). V was pared by 2 bases and J by 1 base, with 8 bases of the junction left unmatched. The CDR3 reads CASSLAGQTGSYEQYF. The CDR3 DNA sequence: TGTGCCAGCAGTTTAGCCGGCCAGACAGGGTCCTACGAGCAGTACTTC.

The chain carries TRBV7-9 and TRBJ2-6; 8 positions agree with TRBD1. The CDR3 consists of 13 residues. J was trimmed by 0 bases and V by 11 bases; bases with no gene match: 0. Per the germline V gene, CDR1 is SEHNR and CDR2 is FQNEAQ (reference sequence). The CDR3 reads CAGTGSGANVLTF. Written as DNA, the CDR3 is TGTGCCGGGACAGGCTCTGGGGCCAACGTCCTGACTTTC.

This chain links TRBV19 with TRBJ1-5, with 11 bases identical to TRBD1. CDR3 length equals 17 residues. V dropped 3 bases and J dropped 3; count of bases not matched to a gene: 7. The germline gives CDR1 LNHDA, CDR2 SQIVND (reference sequence). CDR3 sequence (DNA): TGTGCCAGTAGTATTTTAGGGACAGGGGGGATCAATCAGCCCCAGCATTTT. Its protein product is CASSILGTGGINQPQHF.

This clone was counted only a few times. The J gene is TRBJ2-1, the V gene TRBV28; 11 positions match TRBD2. The J segment lost 6 bases and the V segment lost 7 bases, leaving 11 bases of the junction unmatched. The CDR3 covers 16 residues. CDR1 is MDHEN, CDR2 SYDVKM, per germline. The CDR3 coding sequence is TGTGCCAGCACCTCTTTTTTAGCGGGAGGGGGCAATGAGCAGTTCTTC. Its protein is CASTSFLAGGGNEQFF.

V and J are TRBV9 and TRBJ2-1; possibly TRBD1 for D (7 bases). The CDR3 consists of 16 residues. V was cut by 3 bases and J by 4 bases, with 17 bases left in between. Germline lookup yields CDR1 SGDLS and CDR2 YYNGEE. This chain's CDR3 is CASSAEGQSLYNEQFF. The CDR3 DNA follows: TGTGCCAGCAGCGCGGAGGGACAGTCACTTTACAATGAGCAGTTCTTC.

The chain couples TRBV19 to TRBJ2-3, with a possible D match to TRBD2 (6 bases). Germline V CDR1 and CDR2: LNHDA, SQIVND (reference sequence). The CDR3 contains 15 residues. The V end lost 1 base, the J end lost 6 bases, and 14 bases lay between the germline ends. Here the CDR3 reads CASSIGERASDTQYF. In DNA, the CDR3 is TGTGCCAGTAGTATAGGCGAGCGGGCGTCGGATACGCAGTATTTT.